These 2 T cell receptor beta chains share one sample of origin, sequenced in a study of T cells after yellow fever vaccination (dated 2019 in TCRdb). Library preparation used 5' RACE. The data were produced on an Illumina HiSeq 2500. TCRdb's own reprocessing of the public reads used fastp at Q25 and MiXCR and kept productive beta chains. Every entry covers one CDR3 protein and lists the most common genes and DNA from its rows. For this sample there are 300,000 to 450,000 distinct CDR3 sequences; around 6.4% appear just once. The top ten clones comprise about 15% of the sample. Explained via the paper, the treatment or condition label denotes: live attenuated yellow fever vaccine strain. The source was PBMCs, collected 5 days after the yellow fever booster vaccination. The receptors stem from a man aged 30 to 39 who received the YFV17D yellow fever vaccine.

Comments on this clonotype: Being one base from a much bigger clone, this may be a read error. This sequence joins TRBV28 and TRBJ2-3; D gene unclear. Germline loops: CDR1 MDHEN, CDR2 SYDVKM. The CDR3 contains 13 residues. The DNA for the CDR3 is TGTGCCAGCAGTTTAGTCGATGTAGATACGCCGTATTTT. Its protein is CASSLVDVDTPYF.

This clonotype was observed at least ten times. The chain is built from TRBV7-6 and TRBJ2-5; 7 positions agree with TRBD2. The CDR3 is 14 amino acids. The junction had 7 bases not matched to a gene; V was cut back by 5 bases and J by 4 bases. Germline V gene lookup returns CDR1 SGHVS and CDR2 FNYEAQ. The CDR3 region is CASSPRGVGETQYF. CDR3 sequence (DNA): TGTGCCAGCAGCCCTCGGGGGGTAGGAGAGACCCAGTACTTC.